These T cell receptor beta chains were read from a single sample in a study of tumor-infiltrating lymphocytes in primary liver carcinoma. MiXCR, applied by TCRdb to the multiplex PCR reads, yields one record per CDR3 protein. Of about 190,000 distinct CDR3 sequences in the sample, around four fifths were seen once. The sequenced material came from tumor tissue from primary liver carcinoma. Source of these receptors: a man between 40 and 49 years old with primary liver carcinoma and hepatitis B virus infection. Each CDR3 is given with its conserved first and last residue. A D gene is named only where the DNA matches it firmly. Size is stated for part of the rows, as once, few or many counts, or as a class when the clone is expanded.

>TRBV28|NA|TRBJ2-1|NA
TGTGCCAGCAGTTTAATTGGGGCATCTTGGGATGAGCAGTTCTTC
CASSLIGASWDEQFF
>TRBV7-3|NA|TRBJ2-7|NA
TGTGCCAGCCGCTTCAAGGTCCACGAGCAGTACTTC
CASRFKVHEQYF
>TRBV6-6|NA|TRBJ2-4|NA
TGTGCCAGCATCTTGGGGATAGGAGGATCAAAAAACATTCAGTACTTC
CASILGIGGSKNIQYF
>TRBV29-1|NA|TRBJ1-1|NA
TGCAGTGTTGAACCACACGGAGGGACTGAAGCTTTCTTT
CSVEPHGGTEAFF
>TRBV6-1|NA|TRBJ1-5|NA
TGTGCGAGCAATGAGGCGAGGGAAAGGGCGCCCCAGCACTTT
CASNEARERAPQHF
>TRBV6-1|few|TRBJ1-2|NA
TGTGCCGGACTGACAGGTGCCTATGCCTACACCTTC
CAGLTGAYAYTF
>TRBV6-1|NA|TRBJ2-2|NA
TGTGTCACAGGGTGGTACACTAAGAACACCGGGGAGCTGTTTTTT
CVTGWYTKNTGELFF
>TRBV6-6|NA|TRBJ2-2|NA
TGTGCCAGCAGGATCAGGTCTGTGGTTATGGCCACCGGGGAGCTGTTTTTT
CASRIRSVVMATGELFF
>TRBV29-1|NA|TRBJ2-1|TRBD1
TGCAGCGTAGGACAGGGTAGGTTCTTC
CSVGQGRFF
>TRBV5-1|many|TRBJ2-2|NA
TGCGCCAGCAGCAGCGCGGGACGAAACACCGGGGAGCTGTTTTTT
CASSSAGRNTGELFF
>TRBV6-5|once|TRBJ2-7|TRBD2
TGTGCCTGCAAGGGGGGTGCTAGCGGGGATACCTACGAGCACTGCTTC
CACKGGASGDTYEHCF
>TRBV7-2|NA|TRBJ2-1|TRBD1
TGTGCCATCAGCTTCCTAACAGGGGATGAGCAGTTCTTC
CAISFLTGDEQFF
>TRBV11-2|few|TRBJ2-1|NA
TGTCCCAGTAGTCCCGGGACTTCTTCCTACAATGAGCAGTTTTTC
CPSSPGTSSYNEQFF
>TRBV12-3/TRBV12-4|NA|TRBJ2-2|NA
TGTGCTAGCAGCTCCGATACCGGGCAGCTGTTTTTT
CASSSDTGQLFF
>TRBV11-2|NA|TRBJ1-4|NA
TGTGCCAGCAGCTTAGATCTTGGGGGGCTCATGTTGTTGTTT
CASSLDLGGLMLLF
>TRBV5-5|many|TRBJ2-2|NA
TGTGCCAGCAGCTTCAGGGCCCCGGACACCGGGGAGCTGTTTTTT
CASSFRAPDTGELFF
>TRBV4-3|NA|TRBJ1-2|TRBD1
TGCGCCAGTAGCCAGACAGGGGCAGGGAGGAACTATGGCTACACTTTC
CASSQTGAGRNYGYTF
>TRBV6-1|NA|TRBJ1-2|NA
TGTGCCAGAAGTGTGGTTCCAAACTATGGCTACACCTTC
CARSVVPNYGYTF
>TRBV20-1|NA|TRBJ1-4|NA
TGCAGTGCTCATGTTACGACTAATGAGAAACTGTTTTTT
CSAHVTTNEKLFF
>TRBV6-5|NA|TRBJ2-1|TRBD2
TGTGTCAGCAGTTACTGGGCTAGCGGGAGGGCCAACGAGCAGTTCTTC
CVSSYWASGRANEQFF
>TRBV6-1|NA|TRBJ1-1|NA
TGTGCCAGCCAAACAGGTAGCATGAGCACTGAAGCTTTCTTT
CASQTGSMSTEAFF
>TRBV4-1|NA|TRBJ2-6|NA
TGCGCCAGCAGCCAAGATAGGTTCCGCTCTGGGGCCAACGTCCTAACTTTC
CASSQDRFRSGANVLTF
>TRBV12-3/TRBV12-4|NA|TRBJ2-1|TRBD2
TGTGCCAGCGCCGGACTAGCGGGCCCCAGATGGTTTTTC
CASAGLAGPRWFF
>TRBV12-3/TRBV12-4|NA|TRBJ1-6|TRBD1
TGTGCCAGCAGTTTAGCTTCGGGACAGGGAGGTTCATCTCTCCACTTT
CASSLASGQGGSSLHF
>TRBV25-1|few|TRBJ2-7|NA
TGTGCCAGCAGTGTCGGACTCATCCTGGGGGAGCAGTACTTC
CASSVGLILGEQYF
>TRBV29-1|NA|TRBJ2-1|NA
TGTATCGTTCGAGGCAGGGTTGGAGGCGATGAGCAGTTCTTC
CIVRGRVGGDEQFF
>TRBV6-6|few|TRBJ2-2|NA
TGTGTCATCTCCGTTGCCCGAGGGACAGGGGAGCTGTTTTTT
CVISVARGTGELFF
>TRBV6-2/TRBV6-3|NA|TRBJ2-3|TRBD2
TGTGCCAACAGTACAGGACTAGCGGGAGCCGGAGATACGCAGTATTTT
CANSTGLAGAGDTQYF
>TRBV14|NA|TRBJ2-1|NA
TGTGCCAGCAGCCAAGAGGGTCAGGTGATAGGGTACAATGAGCAGTTCTTT
CASSQEGQVIGYNEQFF
>TRBV29-1|NA|TRBJ2-3|NA
TGCAGCGTTGCAGGGAGAAGCAGGAGCGGTAGAGTGCAGTATTTT
CSVAGRSRSGRVQYF